This T cell receptor (beta chain) was sequenced in a study of blood T cell repertoires in COVID-19. Study at large: From T cells, B-cell-depleted T cells, or PBMCs came the material, which was cDNA or gDNA.

TCRdb's table, derived via immunoSEQ multiplex PCR, lists solely in-frame clones and lacks some. The sample has about 160,000 clones, around four fifths seen once. The study drew participants aged about 18 to 89 years from roughly 25 US areas. Cohort placement rested on clinical history that participants reported themselves. V was shortened by 4 bases and J by 11 bases, with 15 bases between the two germline ends. The CDR3 contains 12 residues. The germline CDR1 and CDR2 sequences are SGHDT and YYEEEE. The TCR sequence derives from a woman in her 50s who had recovered from COVID-19. The specimen sequenced was PBMCs or T cells enriched from blood (not recorded which). This chain connects TRBV5-6 to TRBJ1-1; D not resolved. CDR3 protein: CASSLRLQWAFF. CDR3 sequence (DNA): TGTGCCAGCAGCCTAAGACTCCAATGGGCTTTCTTT.